This T cell receptor beta chain was profiled in a study of blood T cells in healthy people across ages. Study results and limitations: The authors considered diversity estimates from one million T cells to be underestimates. Older individuals had lower TCR beta diversity per million T cells (the decline was roughly linear). The percentage of naive T cells correlated strongly with TCR beta diversity.

A note on this clonotype: Its antigen remains unidentified.

Sample-barcoded 5' priming and a J-beta primer mix drove a second PCR of about 6 to 11 cycles. The authors tagged each cDNA molecule using a template-switch adaptor with 12 random nucleotides. TCRdb re-derived calls from the 5' RACE reads in MiXCR, one entry per CDR3 protein. This table has hundreds of thousands of distinct CDR3 sequences, around 50% appearing once. The material sequenced was blood. The sequence was collected from a man between 40 and 49 years old in good health.

CDR3 region: CASSWGRGGETQYF. CDR3 sequence (DNA): TGTGCCAGCAGTTGGGGCAGGGGTGGGGAGACCCAGTACTTC. This chain connects TRBV27 to TRBJ2-5, with a weak D call TRBD1 (6 bases). CDR1 is MNHEY and CDR2 is SMNVEV in the germline V gene (reference sequence). Trimming shortened V by 4 bases and J by 5 bases, and 14 bases separated the two germline ends. The CDR3 runs 14 residues.